The present entry profiles one TCR beta chain with its context. The antigen is unknown. Other nucleotide sequences in the sample specify the same CDR3. Looked up from germline, CDR1 is SGDLS and CDR2 is YYNGEE. The CDR3 is 15 residues long. The ends were cut back, 0 bases at V and 3 bases at J, with 12 bases in the middle. The data are from a study of pediatric ulcerative colitis. General study results and limits: In rectum, acute severe colitis had expanded clones and less diversity. Rectal pinch biopsies may have included blood-derived T cells, especially in patients with overt colitis.

Rectal tissue came from one to two pinch biopsies taken at colonoscopy. Assay used: immunoSEQ multiplex PCR; TCRdb lists only in-frame clones, some missing. The data hold approximately 40,000 clones, with roughly 72% observed a single time. The material sequenced was gut tissue. The chain links TRBV9 to TRBJ2-5; weak D call: TRBD1 (5 bases). The origin of this receptor is a boy aged 10-17 years with moderate ulcerative colitis. CDR3 DNA sequence: TGTGCCAGCAGCGTAGTAGGCAGGGAAGAAGAGACCCAGTACTTC. Translation gives CASSVVGREEETQYF.